The 27 T cell receptor beta chains below come from one sample, sequenced in a study of shared clonotypes between healthy human individuals. Clones were sequenced by immunoSEQ multiplex PCR, and TCRdb holds only the in-frame ones, with some missing. The table includes 2 million to 2.5 million clones, 92% detected once. Input material: naive CD4+ T cells from PBMCs. The subset denotes: CD45RA+ positively selected. These receptors were collected from a man between 18 and 29 years old in good health. Some clones in this sample may be carry-over from other donors' samples.

This chain links TRBV14 with TRBJ1-3; D is possibly TRBD1 (6 bases). Trimming left V 1 base short and J 1 base short, with 14 bases between. The CDR3 is 17 residues long. The germline gives CDR1 SGHDN, CDR2 FVKESK. CDR3 amino acids: CASSQGFDRRSGNTIYF. CDR3 nucleotide sequence: TGTGCCAGCAGCCAAGGATTTGACAGGAGGTCTGGAAACACCATATATTTT.

This clone occurred once. The chain carries TRBV2 and TRBJ2-7; no firm D call. V shed 7 bases and J shed 0 bases, with 10 bases lying between them. The CDR3 has 13 amino acids. Germline loops: CDR1 SNHLY, CDR2 FYNNEI. The CDR3 is CASTAVNSYEQYF. The CDR3 DNA reads as TGTGCCAGCACTGCGGTAAACTCCTACGAGCAGTACTTC.

The chain employs TRBV6-1 and TRBJ1-2, with 10 bases matching TRBD1. The junction had 7 bases not matched to a gene; V was cut back by 6 bases and J by 3 bases. CDR1 is MNHNS and CDR2 is SASEGT in the germline V gene. This CDR3 region has 15 residues. The DNA of the CDR3 is TGTGCCAGCAGATCGGAAGGGACAGGGGACTATGGCTACACCTTC. Its translation is CASRSEGTGDYGYTF.

This rearrangement joins TRBV5-6 to TRBJ1-2, with D unresolved. The germline CDR1 and CDR2 sequences are SGHDT and YYEEEE. V dropped 2 bases and J dropped 7 bases, with 15 bases sitting between them. The CDR3 spans 14 residues. Here the CDR3 DNA reads TGTGCCAGCAGCTTAACGTTTGAGGGTTCTGGCTACACCTTC. It is translated as CASSLTFEGSGYTF.

The chain's CDR3 is CASSPQGDTEAFF. In DNA, the CDR3 is TGTGCCAGCAGCCCCCAGGGGGACACTGAAGCTTTCTTT. The chain is built from TRBV5-6 and TRBJ1-1, with 7 positions matching TRBD1. J lost 3 bases, V lost 4 bases, and 3 bases had no gene match. The germline V gene has CDR1 SGHDT and CDR2 YYEEEE. This CDR3 comprises 13 residues.

This chain uses TRBV28 with TRBJ2-3, with 13 nucleotides matching TRBD2. CDR1 is MDHEN and CDR2 is SYDVKM in the germline V gene. V gave up 6 bases and J gave up 7 bases; unmatched junction bases: 10. CDR3 length equals 16 residues. CDR3 nucleotide sequence: TGTGCCAGCAGCTCCCCTGGACTAGCGGGGGTAAATACGCAGTATTTT. This gives the protein CASSSPGLAGVNTQYF.

J is TRBJ2-3 and V is TRBV11-1; D gene ambiguous. The germline gives CDR1 SGHAT, CDR2 FQDESV (reference sequence). There are 13 residues in the CDR3. Trimming left V 8 bases short and J 4 bases short, with 13 bases between. The CDR3 coding sequence is TGTGCCAGCGGAGAAGGTGGGTCAGATACGCAGTATTTT. Encoded protein: CASGEGGSDTQYF. The full variable domain, with the rest looked up from reference TRBV11-1 and TRBJ2-3, is EAEVAQSPRYKITEKSQAVAFWCDPISGHATLYWYRQILGQGPELLVQFQDESVVDDSQLPKDRFSAERLKGVDSTLKIQPAELGDSAMYLCASGEGGSDTQYFGPGTRLTVL.

J is TRBJ1-2 and V is TRBV4-3, with 7 bases matching TRBD1. This CDR3 is built from 15 residues. The germline CDR1 and CDR2 sequences are LGHNA and YSLEER. The ends lost 8 bases at V and 6 bases at J; junction bases unmatched: 15. This CDR3 is CASGRINTGEHGYTF. In DNA form, the CDR3 reads TGCGCCAGCGGCAGAATAAATACAGGGGAGCATGGCTACACCTTC.

The chain carries TRBV9 and TRBJ2-7, with D possibly being TRBD1 (5 bases). Per germline, CDR1 SGDLS and CDR2 YYNGEE. With 0 bases removed from V and 0 bases from J, the gap between germline ends came to 10 bases. The CDR3 consists of 15 residues. The CDR3 coding sequence is TGTGCCAGCAGCGTAGCTGACAGCAACTCCTACGAGCAGTACTTC. It specifies CASSVADSNSYEQYF.

The V call is TRBV5-4, the J call TRBJ1-4, with D uncertain. The CDR3 is made up of 16 amino acids. V lost 5 bases to trimming and J lost 3 bases, with 17 bases between them. The V gene's germline CDR1 is SGHNT and CDR2 YYREEE (reference sequence). Written as DNA, the CDR3 is TGTGCCAGCAGTTCCTTCGCGGGCGAAGCTAATGAAAAACTGTTTTTT. Amino acids: CASSSFAGEANEKLFF.

This chain connects TRBV7-9 to TRBJ2-2; D is unclear. Deletions cut 5 bases from V and 9 bases from J, with 13 bases between. Germline lookup yields CDR1 SEHNR and CDR2 FQNEAQ (reference sequence). The CDR3 loop spans 13 amino acids. The CDR3 sequence: CASSPRETRELFF. The CDR3 DNA sequence: TGTGCCAGCAGCCCACGTGAGACCCGGGAGCTGTTTTTT.

The chain carries TRBV30 and TRBJ1-6, with D unclear. V was pared by 0 bases and J by 9 bases, with 12 bases between. The CDR3 spans 14 residues. Germline CDR1 is GTSNPN and CDR2 is SVGIG (reference sequence). CDR3 sequence reads: CAWSVDPASSPLHF. As DNA, the CDR3 is TGTGCCTGGAGTGTTGATCCAGCCTCTTCACCCCTCCACTTT.

The V and J genes are TRBV5-6 and TRBJ1-2; D uncertain. Trimming took off 4 bases at V and 3 bases at J, with 25 bases between the two ends. Germline V gene data show CDR1 as SGHDT and CDR2 as YYEEEE. CDR3 length: 18 amino acids. DNA for the CDR3: TGTGCCAGCAGCGTTTATCGGTCAGGCCGGGTAAGGGACTATGGCTACACCTTC. Translation gives CASSVYRSGRVRDYGYTF.

The chain is built from TRBV20-1 and TRBJ2-5, with unresolved D. Germline-derived CDR1 and CDR2 are DFQATT and SNEGSKA (reference sequence). The CDR3 is 11 amino acids. For the CDR3, the DNA is TGCAGCAGGCGTCACCAAGAGACCCAGTACTTC. As protein: CSRRHQETQYF.

This rearrangement joins TRBV5-4 to TRBJ2-1, with 7 nucleotides matching TRBD1. Germline V lookup: CDR1 SGHNT, CDR2 YYREEE (reference sequence). CDR3 length: 15 residues. V was clipped by 3 bases and J by 4 bases; unmatched bases: 7. Here the CDR3 DNA reads TGTGCCAGCAGCTCTCGGACAGGAGATTACAATGAGCAGTTCTTC. Translated: CASSSRTGDYNEQFF.

The V call is TRBV5-1, the J call TRBJ1-4; D is ambiguous. Trimming shortened V by 4 bases and J by 7 bases, and 14 bases separated the two germline ends. The CDR3 consists of 14 residues. Germline CDR1 reads SGHRS; CDR2 reads YFSETQ. CDR3 region: CASSISGPGEKLFF. Here the CDR3 DNA reads TGCGCCAGCAGCATCTCCGGCCCCGGTGAAAAACTGTTTTTT.

J is TRBJ2-1 and V is TRBV12-5; possibly TRBD2 for D (6 bases). The CDR3 totals 16 residues. The germline V and J ends were trimmed by 1 base and 1 base, with 11 bases remaining between them. Per the germline V gene, CDR1 is LGHNT and CDR2 is FRNRAP. The CDR3 protein is CASGLEFGRSYNEQFF. CDR3 sequence (DNA): TGTGCTAGTGGTTTGGAGTTCGGGAGATCCTACAATGAGCAGTTCTTC.

The rearrangement links TRBV18 to TRBJ1-1; D call uncertain. CDR1 is KGHSH, CDR2 LQKENI, per germline. CDR3 size: 15 residues. Trimming took 3 bases from V and 2 from J, leaving 13 bases between them. The CDR3, as DNA: TGTGCCAGCTCACCGTCAGAAACTCCTAACACTGAAGCTTTCTTT. Translation gives CASSPSETPNTEAFF. The full variable domain, completed using reference TRBV18 and TRBJ1-1, is NAGVMQNPRHLVRRRGQEARLRCSPMKGHSHVYWYRQLPEEGLKFMVYLQKENIIDESGMPKERFSAEFPKEGPSILRIQQVVRGDSAAYFCASSPSETPNTEAFFGQGTRLTVV.

A word on this clone: Other nucleotide sequences from this sample produce the same CDR3. This CDR3 is CASSLAGLAGYNEQFF. The CDR3 nucleotides are TGTGCCAGCAGCTTAGCGGGCCTAGCGGGATACAATGAGCAGTTCTTC. The chain has TRBV7-2 and TRBJ2-1, with TRBD2 identical over 9 bases. Germline CDR1 is SGHTA and CDR2 is FQGNSA. This CDR3 has 16 residues. Trimming removed 0 bases from V and 4 bases from J; junction bases left unmatched: 4.

In DNA, the CDR3 is TGTGCCAGCAGAAGCGTCTCTGGGGCCAACGTCCTGACTTTC. It is translated as CASRSVSGANVLTF. The J gene is TRBJ2-6, the V gene TRBV5-4; D remains unclear. Germline lookup yields CDR1 SGHNT and CDR2 YYREEE (reference sequence). The CDR3 has 14 residues. Trimming removed 5 bases from V and 0 bases from J, with 6 bases in between.

This clone was observed a few times. The rearrangement links TRBV7-3 to TRBJ2-2; TRBD1 matches at 9 bases. The CDR3 length is 14 residues. Germline V gene lookup returns CDR1 SGHTA and CDR2 FQGTGA. V trimming: 6 bases; J trimming: 2 bases; junction bases outside the gene matches: 1. CDR3 DNA: TGTGCCAGCAGGGGACAGGGTAACACCGGGGAGCTGTTTTTT. It encodes CASRGQGNTGELFF.

This chain links TRBV29-1 with TRBJ2-7, with no clear D. The CDR3 is made up of 13 amino acids. Trimming left V 7 bases short and J 0 bases short, with 13 bases between. Looked up from germline, CDR1 is SQVTM and CDR2 is ANQGSEA. CDR3 sequence: CSAGRSLSYEQYF. The CDR3 region has the DNA TGCAGCGCTGGGCGGAGTCTCTCCTACGAGCAGTACTTC.

V gene TRBV28 combines with J gene TRBJ1-6; 10 bases agree with TRBD1. Germline V gives CDR1 MDHEN, CDR2 SYDVKM. Trimming removed 6 bases from V and 7 bases from J; junction bases left unmatched: 3. This CDR3 has 14 amino acids. The CDR3 region is CASSRTGGNSPLHF. As DNA, the CDR3 is TGTGCCAGCAGCCGGACAGGGGGAAATTCACCCCTCCACTTT.

The chain recombines TRBV6-5 with TRBJ2-5, with a weak D call TRBD2 (5 bases). Germline loops: CDR1 MNHEY, CDR2 SVGAGI. The V gene lost 0 bases and the J gene lost 4 bases, with 9 bases spanning the gap. CDR3 length: 14 amino acids. The CDR3 region is CASSYSDSSETQYF. CDR3 coding DNA: TGTGCCAGCAGTTACTCGGACTCTTCAGAGACCCAGTACTTC.

The chain links TRBV5-1 to TRBJ2-5, with D tentatively TRBD1 or TRBD2 (5 bases each). With 1 base removed from V and 5 bases from J, the gap between germline ends came to 9 bases. The CDR3 extends over 13 amino acids. From germline, CDR1 is SGHRS and CDR2 YFSETQ. As DNA, the CDR3 is TGCGCCAGCAGCTTGAACAGGAGGGAGACCCAGTACTTC. It encodes CASSLNRRETQYF.

The rearrangement joins TRBV18 to TRBJ2-4; D gene uncertain. V lost 0 bases, J lost 1 base, and 10 bases lay in between. CDR3 length equals 16 residues. Per the germline V gene, CDR1 is KGHSH and CDR2 is LQKENI. In nucleotides, the CDR3 is TGTGCCAGCTCACCACCGAACAGTTTCGCCAAAAACATTCAGTACTTC. This translates into CASSPPNSFAKNIQYF.

CDR3 protein: CASSWDGPAEAFF. Here the CDR3 DNA reads TGTGCCAGCAGCTGGGACGGCCCGGCTGAAGCTTTCTTT. The chain combines TRBV7-9 with TRBJ1-1, with TRBD1 as a possible D gene (5 bases). The CDR3 runs to 13 residues. Between the trimmed V and J ends, which lost 4 bases and 6 bases, there was a span of 12 bases. Germline V gives CDR1 SEHNR, CDR2 FQNEAQ (reference sequence).